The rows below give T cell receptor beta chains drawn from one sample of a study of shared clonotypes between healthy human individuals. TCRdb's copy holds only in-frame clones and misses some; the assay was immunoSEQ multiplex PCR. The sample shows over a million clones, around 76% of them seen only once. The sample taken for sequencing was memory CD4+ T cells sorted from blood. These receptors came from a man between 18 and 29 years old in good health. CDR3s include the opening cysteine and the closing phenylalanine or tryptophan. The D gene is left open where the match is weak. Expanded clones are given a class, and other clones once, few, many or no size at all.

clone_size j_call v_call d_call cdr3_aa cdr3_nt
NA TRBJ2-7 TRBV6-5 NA CASSSEGGGHYEQYF TGTGCCAGCAGCTCCGAGGGGGGGGGACACTACGAGCAGTACTTC
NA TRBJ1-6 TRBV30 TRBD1 CAWRAVYRDRVGSPLHF TGTGCCTGGAGGGCGGTATATCGGGACAGGGTAGGGTCACCCCTCCACTTT
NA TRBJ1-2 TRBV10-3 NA CAISDREGYGYTF TGTGCCATCAGTGACAGGGAGGGGTATGGCTACACCTTC
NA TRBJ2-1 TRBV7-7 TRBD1 CASSLGGSGADKQFF TGTGCTAGCAGCTTAGGGGGCAGTGGGGCCGATAAGCAGTTCTTC
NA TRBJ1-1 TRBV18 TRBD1 CASSLSLRQGDNTEAFF TGTGCCAGCTCACTGTCTTTGAGACAGGGAGACAACACTGAAGCTTTCTTT
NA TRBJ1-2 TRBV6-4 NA CASSRGGNYGYTF TGTGCCAGCAGCCGCGGGGGCAACTATGGCTACACCTTC
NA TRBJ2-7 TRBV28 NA CASRTIGLREQYF TGTGCCAGCAGGACAATCGGGCTCAGGGAGCAGTACTTC
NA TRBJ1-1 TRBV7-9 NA CASSQRTVRNTEAFF TGTGCCAGCAGCCAGAGGACAGTGAGAAACACTGAAGCTTTCTTT
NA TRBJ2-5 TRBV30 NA CALDMYQETQYF TGTGCCTTAGACATGTACCAAGAGACCCAGTACTTC
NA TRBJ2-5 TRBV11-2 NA CASSFLATIQETQYF TGTGCCAGCAGCTTTCTAGCGACCATCCAAGAGACCCAGTACTTC
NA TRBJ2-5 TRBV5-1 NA CASGHGGQETQYF TGCGCCAGCGGCCATGGGGGGCAAGAGACCCAGTACTTC
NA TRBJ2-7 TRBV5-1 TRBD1 CASSSGQGGYEQYF TGCGCCAGCAGCTCCGGACAGGGTGGCTACGAGCAGTACTTC
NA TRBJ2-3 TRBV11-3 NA CASSPQGREDTQYF TGTGCCAGCAGCCCTCAGGGGAGGGAAGATACGCAGTATTTT
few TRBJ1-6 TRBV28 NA CASRAGNSPLHF TGTGCCAGCAGGGCGGGGAATTCACCCCTCCACTTT
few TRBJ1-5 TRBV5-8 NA CASSPGRTSDSNQPQHF TGTGCCAGCTCCCCGGGACGGACCTCCGATAGCAATCAGCCCCAGCATTTT
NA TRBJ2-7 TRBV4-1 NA CASSPQVGAYEQYF TGCGCCAGCAGCCCTCAAGTGGGGGCCTACGAGCAGTACTTC
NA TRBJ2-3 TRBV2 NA CASRLMSGGDTQYF TGTGCCAGCAGGTTAATGTCGGGTGGAGATACGCAGTATTTT
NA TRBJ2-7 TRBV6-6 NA CATVGGTRLYEQYF TGTGCCACCGTCGGGGGAACTAGGCTCTACGAGCAGTACTTC
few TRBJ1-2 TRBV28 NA CASRPHREANYGYTF TGTGCCAGCAGACCACACAGGGAGGCTAACTATGGCTACACCTTC
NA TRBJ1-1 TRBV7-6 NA CASSPMAGNTEAFF TGTGCCAGCAGCCCAATGGCAGGGAACACTGAAGCTTTCTTT